The rows below give T cell receptor beta chains drawn from one sample of a study of control samples from healthy donors and cancer patients. Assay: immunoSEQ multiplex PCR; the TCRdb copy retains only in-frame clones and omits some. The data show some 110,000 clones, approximately 90% seen once. The specimen sequenced was blood. These receptors were taken from a woman in her seventies in good health. CDR3s leave out the opening cysteine and the closing phenylalanine or tryptophan. Only part of the rows carry a size: once, few, many, or a class if the clone is expanded.

j_call | v_call | clone_size | cdr3_aa
TRBJ2-4 | TRBV27 | - | ASSGLGPPNIQY
TRBJ1-2 | TRBV19 | - | ATRGTDYGYT
TRBJ1-2 | TRBV3-1/TRBV3-2 | few | ASSLRDREGGYT
TRBJ1-1 | TRBV7-9 | - | ASSLLVGRAEAF
TRBJ2-3 | TRBV9 | once | ASSPLVGETQY
TRBJ1-6 | TRBV5-4 | - | ASSRDRNPYNSPLH
TRBJ2-3 | TRBV3-1/TRBV3-2 | - | ASSRQLAADTQY
TRBJ2-7 | TRBV6-6 | - | ASSTNPWGEQY
TRBJ2-2 | TRBV5-1 | few | ASRFSGAGELF
TRBJ2-1 | TRBV6-5 | - | ASSRGLAGVNEQF
TRBJ1-2 | TRBV6-1 | - | ASSEVETDYGYT
TRBJ2-5 | TRBV6-6 | - | ASSYSGRGVETQY
TRBJ1-1 | TRBV3-1/TRBV3-2 | - | ASSQGSGHGTEAF
TRBJ1-2 | TRBV2 | few | ATSSGHNNYGYT
TRBJ2-1 | TRBV5-1 | - | ASGPLAGVNEQF
TRBJ1-1 | TRBV10-2 | - | ASSWDSPLEAF
TRBJ1-2 | TRBV7-9 | - | ASSLGPNGYT
TRBJ1-5 | TRBV20-1 | - | SASKGPRNQPQH
TRBJ1-5 | TRBV29-1 | - | STRSGNQPQH
TRBJ2-5 | TRBV2 | - | ASSEGQEGDGETQY
TRBJ2-1 | TRBV5-1 | - | ASSLETGTNNEQF
TRBJ1-2 | TRBV29-1 | - | SVGSGTYDYGYT
TRBJ1-2 | TRBV25-1 | - | ASSGTQGNYGYT
TRBJ1-1 | TRBV5-4 | - | ASSLRLGAARDTEAF
TRBJ1-4 | TRBV20-1 | - | SASSGAPNEKLF
TRBJ1-1 | TRBV6-5 | - | ASSGNTEAF
TRBJ2-1 | TRBV7-9 | - | ASSLTFSGEVNEQF
TRBJ2-2 | TRBV4-1 | - | ASTREGLAFSGGELF
TRBJ1-5 | TRBV27 | once | ASSLYAVQYSNQPQH
TRBJ2-5 | TRBV10-2 | - | ASSEGVSGVGETQY
TRBJ1-5 | TRBV4-1 | - | ASSQDGGGVNQPQH
TRBJ2-1 | TRBV15 | once | ATSRWDRPNEQF
TRBJ1-2 | TRBV2 | - | ASTEMGLAGGYT
TRBJ2-2 | TRBV11-3 | - | ASSAGTGGFGELF
TRBJ2-1 | TRBV10-2 | - | ASSGPGLAGVSSYNEQF
TRBJ2-5 | TRBV4-3 | - | ASSQRGVGETQY
TRBJ2-3 | TRBV5-1 | once | ASSLVRWQSLRSDTQY
TRBJ2-1 | TRBV20-1 | - | SASRTGSRNEQF
TRBJ2-2 | TRBV4-2 | - | ASSQDPLAGGSTGELF
TRBJ1-2 | TRBV9 | - | ASSVEPGVGYGYT
TRBJ2-5 | TRBV7-9 | - | ASSLGAWETQY
TRBJ1-1 | TRBV19 | - | ASSIFLRTGSAF
TRBJ1-1 | TRBV19 | once | ASSLGFVTEAF
TRBJ2-3 | TRBV18 | once | ASSPPGSDLGTDTQY
TRBJ2-7 | TRBV13 | few | ASSRQGAESSYEQY